This T cell receptor (beta chain) was obtained from a study of cytomegalovirus exposure and HLA in healthy donors. Notes on the study in general: The study flagged some 170 TCR beta chains as cytomegalovirus-associated.

Assay: immunoSEQ multiplex PCR; the TCRdb copy retains only in-frame clones and omits some. The sample records 220,000 or so clones, 70% to 90% being singletons. CDR1 and CDR2 (germline): SNHLY, FYNNEI. Trimming removed 9 bases from V and 2 bases from J; junction bases left unmatched: 9. The CDR3 length is 14 residues. For this clone: The antigen remains unidentified.

The TCR comes from a woman younger than 35 in good health and CMV-seronegative. The sequenced sample consisted of PBMCs. V is TRBV2 and J is TRBJ2-5, with 7 nucleotides matching TRBD1. In DNA form, the CDR3 reads TGTGCCAGTCTGGGACAGATAATACAAGAGACCCAGTACTTC. This gives the protein CASLGQIIQETQYF. Drawing the rest from reference TRBV2 and TRBJ2-5, the complete variable domain is EPEVTQTPSHQVTQMGQEVILRCVPISNHLYFYWYRQILGQKVEFLVSFYNNEISEKSEIFDDQFSVERPDGSNFTLKIRSTKLEDSAMYFCASLGQIIQETQYFGPGTRLLVL.